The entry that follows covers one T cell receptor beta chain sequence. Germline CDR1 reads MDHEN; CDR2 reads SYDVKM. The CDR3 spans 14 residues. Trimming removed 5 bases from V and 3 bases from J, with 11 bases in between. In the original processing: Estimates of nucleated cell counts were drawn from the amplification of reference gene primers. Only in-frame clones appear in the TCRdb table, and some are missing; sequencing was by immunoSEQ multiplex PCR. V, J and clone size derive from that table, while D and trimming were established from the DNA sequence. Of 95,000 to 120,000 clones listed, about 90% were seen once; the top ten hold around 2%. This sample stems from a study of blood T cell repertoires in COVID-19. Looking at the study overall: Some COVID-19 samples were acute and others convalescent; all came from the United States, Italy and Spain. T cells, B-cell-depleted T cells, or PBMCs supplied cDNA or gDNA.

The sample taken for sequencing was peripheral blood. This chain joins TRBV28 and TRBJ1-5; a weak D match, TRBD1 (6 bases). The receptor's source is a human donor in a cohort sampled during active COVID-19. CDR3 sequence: CASSLGQINQPQHF. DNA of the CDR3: TGTGCCAGCAGTCTCGGACAGATCAATCAGCCCCAGCATTTT.